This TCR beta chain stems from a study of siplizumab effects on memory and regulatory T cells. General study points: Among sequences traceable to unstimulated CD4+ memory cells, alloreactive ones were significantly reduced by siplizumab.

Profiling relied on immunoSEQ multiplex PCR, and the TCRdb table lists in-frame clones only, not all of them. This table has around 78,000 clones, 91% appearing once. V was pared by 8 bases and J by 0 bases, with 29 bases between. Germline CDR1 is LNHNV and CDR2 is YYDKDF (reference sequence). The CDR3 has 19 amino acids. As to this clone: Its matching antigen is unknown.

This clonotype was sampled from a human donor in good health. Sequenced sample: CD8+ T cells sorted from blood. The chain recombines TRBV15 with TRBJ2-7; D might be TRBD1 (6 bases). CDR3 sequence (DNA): TGTGCCACCGGAGATCTTCCGGGACACGCGTCCTCCTACTCCTACGAGCAGTACTTC. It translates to CATGDLPGHASSYSYEQYF. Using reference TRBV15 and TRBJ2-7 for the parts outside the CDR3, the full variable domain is DAMVIQNPRYQVTQFGKPVTLSCSQTLNHNVMYWYQQKSSQAPKLLFHYYDKDFNNEADTPDNFQSRRPNTSFCFLDIRSPGLGDTAMYLCATGDLPGHASSYSYEQYFGPGTRLTVT.